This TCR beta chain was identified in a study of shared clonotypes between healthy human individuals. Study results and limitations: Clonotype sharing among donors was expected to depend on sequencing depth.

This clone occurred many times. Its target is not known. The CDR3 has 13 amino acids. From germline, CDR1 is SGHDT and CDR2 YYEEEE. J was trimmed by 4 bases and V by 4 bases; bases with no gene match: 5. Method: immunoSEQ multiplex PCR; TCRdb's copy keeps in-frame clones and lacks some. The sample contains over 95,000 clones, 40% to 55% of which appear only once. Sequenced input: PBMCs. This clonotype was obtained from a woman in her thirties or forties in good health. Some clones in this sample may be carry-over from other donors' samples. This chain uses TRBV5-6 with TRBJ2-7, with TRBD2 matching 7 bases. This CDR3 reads CASSPGLEYEQYF. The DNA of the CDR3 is TGTGCCAGCAGCCCCGGACTAGAATACGAGCAGTACTTC.